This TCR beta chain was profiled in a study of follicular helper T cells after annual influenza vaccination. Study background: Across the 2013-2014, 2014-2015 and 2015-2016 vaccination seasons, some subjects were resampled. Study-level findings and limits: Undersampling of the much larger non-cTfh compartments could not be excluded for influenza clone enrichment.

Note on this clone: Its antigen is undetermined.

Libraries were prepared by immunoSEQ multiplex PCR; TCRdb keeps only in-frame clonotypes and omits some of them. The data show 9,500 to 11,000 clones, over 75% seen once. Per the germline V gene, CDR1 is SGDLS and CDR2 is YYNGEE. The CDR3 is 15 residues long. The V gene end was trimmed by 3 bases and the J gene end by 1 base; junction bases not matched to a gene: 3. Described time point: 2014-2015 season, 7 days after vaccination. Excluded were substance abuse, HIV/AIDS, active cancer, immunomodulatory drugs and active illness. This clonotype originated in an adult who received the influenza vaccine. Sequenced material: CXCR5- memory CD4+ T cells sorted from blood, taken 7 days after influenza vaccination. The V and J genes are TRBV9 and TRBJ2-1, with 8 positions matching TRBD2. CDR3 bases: TGTGCCAGCAGCGGCACTAGCGGATCCTACAATGAGCAGTTCTTC. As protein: CASSGTSGSYNEQFF.